A single sample is the source of the 28 T cell receptor beta chains below, sequenced in a study of cytomegalovirus exposure and HLA in healthy donors. The study ran its PCR with 60 Vbeta and 13 Jbeta primers. Clones were sequenced by immunoSEQ multiplex PCR, and TCRdb holds only the in-frame ones, with some missing. The table includes under 300,000 clones, 81% detected once. The sequenced sample was PBMCs. These receptors were collected from a woman aged 55-69 years in good health and CMV-seropositive.

This sequence joins TRBV21-1 and TRBJ2-7; the table's D gene call, TRBD2, was not cross checked with the DNA. TRBV21-1 is listed as a pseudogene. This CDR3 has 22 amino acids. As DNA, the CDR3 is TGTGCCAGCACCTCTAAGGGGGGGCTAGCGGGCCCCCACCCTCTTAGCTCCTACGAGCAGTACTTC. Amino acids: CASTSKGGLAGPHPLSSYEQYF.

This chain uses TRBV19 with TRBJ1-1; the match to TRBD1 covers 7 bases. The CDR3 extends over 12 amino acids. Germline trimming cut 5 bases from V and 8 bases from J; bases unmatched to any gene: 5. Germline-derived CDR1 and CDR2 are LNHDA and SQIVND (reference sequence). DNA for the CDR3: TGTGCCAGTAGTCCCTGGGACAGCGAAGCTTTCTTT. Translated: CASSPWDSEAFF.

This clone was found once. The V call is TRBV7-2, the J call TRBJ1-3, with no clear D. Trimming shortened V by 3 bases and J by 0 bases, and 15 bases separated the two germline ends. The CDR3 loop spans 17 amino acids. Per the germline V gene, CDR1 is SGHTA and CDR2 is FQGNSA. CDR3 sequence reads: CASSFTAGHSSGNTIYF. In DNA form, the CDR3 reads TGTGCCAGCAGCTTCACAGCGGGCCATAGCTCTGGAAACACCATATATTTT.

The chain employs TRBV2 and TRBJ2-7; TRBD2 matches at 8 bases. Per the germline V gene, CDR1 is SNHLY and CDR2 is FYNNEI. J lost 3 bases, V lost 7 bases, and 11 bases had no gene match. CDR3 length: 15 residues. CDR3 amino acids: CASTFSSGGFYEQYF. The CDR3 coding sequence is TGTGCCAGCACTTTTTCCAGCGGGGGTTTCTACGAGCAGTACTTC. Variable domain in full (rest from reference TRBV2 and TRBJ2-7): EPEVTQTPSHQVTQMGQEVILRCVPISNHLYFYWYRQILGQKVEFLVSFYNNEISEKSEIFDDQFSVERPDGSNFTLKIRSTKLEDSAMYFCASTFSSGGFYEQYFGPGTRLTVT.

To note about this clone: Germline and junction disagree at one end, which may indicate a read error. V and J are TRBV2 and TRBJ2-7, with 9 bases matching TRBD2. Germline V CDR1 and CDR2: SNHLY, FYNNEI. There are 14 residues in the CDR3. CDR3 nucleotide sequence: TGTGCCAGCAGGGGTAGCGGGAGCTTCCACGAGCAGTGCTTC. Translating gives CASRGSGSFHEQCF.

The gene calls are TRBV7-9 and TRBJ2-2; TRBD1 aligns across 9 bases. V shed 5 bases, J shed 3 bases, and the junction held 7 bases outside the gene matches. Germline V gives CDR1 SEHNR, CDR2 FQNEAQ (reference sequence). This CDR3 region has 16 residues. CDR3 in amino acids: CASSIGGQGHTGELFF. CDR3 nucleotides: TGTGCCAGCAGCATAGGGGGACAGGGACACACCGGGGAGCTGTTTTTT.

This chain uses TRBV20-1 with TRBJ2-1; 7 bases map to TRBD2. Trimming removed 4 bases from V and 9 bases from J; junction bases left unmatched: 3. This CDR3 region has 11 residues. CDR1 DFQATT and CDR2 SNEGSKA come from the germline V gene (reference sequence). The CDR3 region is CSATPGGEQFF. Written as DNA, the CDR3 is TGCAGTGCTACCCCGGGAGGTGAGCAGTTCTTC.

CDR3 DNA: TGTGCCGCAGGGGGGTCCTACAATGAGCAGTTCTTC. It codes for CAAGGSYNEQFF. The chain joins TRBV19 to TRBJ2-1; a possible D gene is TRBD1 (7 bases). Trimming took off 11 bases at V and 1 base at J, with 9 bases between the two ends. The CDR3 has 12 amino acids. Per germline, CDR1 LNHDA and CDR2 SQIVND (reference sequence).

The rearrangement links TRBV30 to TRBJ2-2, with D possibly TRBD1 on 5 matching bases. Germline CDR1 is GTSNPN and CDR2 is SVGIG (reference sequence). Deletions cut 4 bases from V and 2 bases from J, with 8 bases between. This CDR3 spans 13 amino acids. The CDR3 spells CAWNQGNTGELFF. DNA of the CDR3: TGTGCCTGGAATCAGGGAAACACCGGGGAGCTGTTTTTT.

This chain joins TRBV6-5 and TRBJ2-1; 10 bases match TRBD1. The CDR3 loop spans 15 amino acids. V lost 0 bases, J lost 8 bases, and 4 bases stayed unmatched. CDR1 and CDR2 from the germline V gene are MNHEY and SVGAGI. DNA of the CDR3: TGTGCCAGCAGTTACTCGACAGGGGGCCGGGATGAGCAGTTCTTC. Translation: CASSYSTGGRDEQFF.

J is TRBJ2-7 and V is TRBV28, with TRBD1 as a possible D gene (6 bases). Germline-derived CDR1 and CDR2 are MDHEN and SYDVKM. CDR3 length: 15 residues. Trimming stripped 6 bases from V and 4 bases from J, with 19 bases between. The CDR3 region is CASRTQGNKDYEQYF. The CDR3 region has the DNA TGTGCCAGCAGGACTCAGGGGAACAAGGATTACGAGCAGTACTTC. Based on the CDR3 plus reference TRBV28 and TRBJ2-7, the full variable domain is DVKVTQSSRYLVKRTGEKVFLECVQDMDHENMFWYRQDPGLGLRLIYFSYDVKMKEKGDIPEGYSVSREKKERFSLILESASTNQTSMYLCASRTQGNKDYEQYFGPGTRLTVT.

The sample holds one count of this clone. The chain is built from TRBV19 and TRBJ1-5; 7 bases align to TRBD1. Germline V gene sequence: CDR1 LNHDA, CDR2 SQIVND (reference sequence). V lost 10 bases to trimming and J lost 3 bases; unmatched junction nucleotides: 9. The CDR3 sequence is 14 residues long. The CDR3 region has the DNA TGTGCCACTACGGACAGGAGGCCCAATCAGCCCCAGCATTTT. It is translated as CATTDRRPNQPQHF.

The chain is built from TRBV5-4 and TRBJ1-4; D not resolved. Between the trimmed V and J ends, which lost 4 bases and 4 bases, there was a span of 11 bases. Looked up from germline, CDR1 is SGHNT and CDR2 is YYREEE (reference sequence). The CDR3 runs to 14 residues. The CDR3 loop reads CASSVDSGNEKLFF. The CDR3 DNA follows: TGTGCCAGCAGCGTAGACTCGGGTAATGAAAAACTGTTTTTT. Combining the CDR3 with reference TRBV5-4 and TRBJ1-4 gives the whole variable domain ETGVTQSPTHLIKTRGQQVTLRCSSQSGHNTVSWYQQALGQGPQFIFQYYREEENGRGNFPPRFSGLQFPNYSSELNVNALELDDSALYLCASSVDSGNEKLFFGSGTQLSVL.

V gene TRBV28 combines with J gene TRBJ2-7; 8 bases are shared with TRBD1. After removal of 7 bases from V and 4 bases from J, the junction contained 12 bases not matched to a gene. CDR1 MDHEN and CDR2 SYDVKM come from the germline V gene. This CDR3 spans 15 amino acids. The CDR3 here is CASTSGTGMKYEQYF. CDR3 DNA sequence: TGTGCCAGCACCTCCGGGACAGGAATGAAGTACGAGCAGTACTTC.

This chain links TRBV2 with TRBJ2-7; 14 bases agree with TRBD2. CDR3 length: 17 residues. With 3 bases clipped from V and 3 bases from J, the junction kept 7 bases outside the gene matches. CDR1 SNHLY and CDR2 FYNNEI come from the germline V gene. The DNA for the CDR3 is TGTGCCAGCAGTGAGATCGGGACTAGCGGGAGTAACTACGAGCAGTACTTC. The encoded protein is CASSEIGTSGSNYEQYF.

The rearrangement links TRBV5-1 to TRBJ2-7; 7 bases agree with TRBD1. V shed 5 bases and J 1 base; nucleotides not matched to a gene: 9. Germline CDR1 and CDR2: SGHRS and YFSETQ. The CDR3 has 15 residues. The CDR3 reads CASSRDRVGSYEQYF. As DNA, the CDR3 is TGCGCCAGCAGTCGAGACAGGGTAGGTTCCTACGAGCAGTACTTC.

The rearrangement links TRBV7-9 to TRBJ1-6; possibly TRBD1 for D (6 bases). The CDR3 contains 16 residues. Germline V CDR1 and CDR2: SEHNR, FQNEAQ (reference sequence). Trimming took off 0 bases at V and 10 bases at J, with 16 bases between the two ends. The CDR3 DNA reads TGTGCCAGCAGCTTAGCTTCTCAGGGGAAGGGATCACCCCTCCACTTT. Its translation: CASSLASQGKGSPLHF.

This clone was recorded a few times. This rearrangement joins TRBV6-6 to TRBJ1-2, with 7 positions matching TRBD1. The J segment lost 7 bases and the V segment lost 11 bases, leaving 10 bases of the junction unmatched. The germline CDR1 and CDR2 sequences are MNHNY and SVGAGI (reference sequence). The CDR3 covers 12 residues. For the CDR3, the DNA is TGTGCCGCTCACAACCAGGGGGGTGGCTACACCTTC. Its protein product is CAAHNQGGGYTF.

The CDR3 nucleotides read TGTGCCAGCAGCGCGAACAGGGGAGGTGGCTACACCTTC. As protein: CASSANRGGGYTF. This chain joins TRBV7-2 and TRBJ1-2, with 7 bases matching TRBD1. CDR1 and CDR2 from the germline V gene are SGHTA and FQGNSA. CDR3 length: 13 amino acids. V trimming: 5 bases; J trimming: 7 bases; junction bases outside the gene matches: 7.

The V gene is TRBV2, the J gene TRBJ1-2; 7 bases align to TRBD1. The CDR3 is 14 residues long. J gave up 5 bases and V 4 bases, and 7 bases lay outside the gene matches. Per the germline V gene, CDR1 is SNHLY and CDR2 is FYNNEI. The CDR3 spells CASSVEGARYGYTF. For the CDR3, the DNA is TGTGCCAGCAGTGTCGAGGGGGCAAGGTATGGCTACACCTTC.

The rearrangement links TRBV5-1 to TRBJ2-1; tentatively, D is TRBD2 (5 bases). This CDR3 comprises 12 residues. V lost 7 bases and J 4 bases, leaving 9 bases between the germline ends. In germline, CDR1 is SGHRS, CDR2 YFSETQ. CDR3 loop: CASLGGYNEQFF. As DNA, the CDR3 is TGCGCCAGCCTGGGCGGGTACAATGAGCAGTTCTTC.

This chain joins TRBV5-4 and TRBJ2-2, with TRBD2 matching over 9 bases. The CDR3 totals 17 residues. V was clipped by 4 bases and J by 6 bases; unmatched bases: 13. Germline CDR1 is SGHNT and CDR2 is YYREEE (reference sequence). The DNA for the CDR3 is TGTGCCAGCAGCACGCTTATTAGCGGGAGCGATTCCGGGGAGCTGTTTTTT. It yields the protein CASSTLISGSDSGELFF.

This chain uses TRBV5-1 with TRBJ2-1; TRBD2 aligns across 7 bases. The CDR3 length is 18 residues. V dropped 2 bases and J dropped 1; count of bases not matched to a gene: 12. From germline, CDR1 is SGHRS and CDR2 YFSETQ. The CDR3: CASSFGLGKRGSYNEQFF. The DNA of the CDR3 is TGCGCCAGCAGCTTCGGACTAGGGAAGCGAGGGTCCTACAATGAGCAGTTCTTC.

The rearrangement uses TRBV27 and TRBJ2-3, with 10 nucleotides matching TRBD1. The CDR3 totals 15 residues. Unmatched junction bases numbered 5, after V lost 4 bases and J lost 4 bases. CDR1 is MNHEY, CDR2 SMNVEV, per germline (reference sequence). The CDR3 sequence is CASSSGTGVADTQYF. The CDR3 nucleotides are TGTGCCAGCAGTTCGGGGACAGGGGTGGCAGATACGCAGTATTTT.

This chain uses TRBV28 with TRBJ1-3; D remains ambiguous. There are 12 residues in the CDR3. The V end lost 6 bases, the J end lost 2 bases, and 5 bases lay between the germline ends. Germline loops: CDR1 MDHEN, CDR2 SYDVKM. The CDR3 loop reads CASRETGNTIYF. The CDR3 DNA is TGTGCCAGCAGGGAGACTGGAAACACCATATATTTT.

This chain connects TRBV10-2 to TRBJ1-2, with D perhaps TRBD1 (6 bases). Trimming took 0 bases from V and 0 from J, leaving 14 bases between them. Germline V lookup: CDR1 WSHSY, CDR2 SAAADI. The CDR3 spans 17 residues. CDR3 protein: CASSESLSGAANYGYTF. The CDR3 region has the DNA TGCGCCAGCAGTGAGTCGCTCTCAGGGGCTGCTAACTATGGCTACACCTTC.

This sequence joins TRBV6-6 and TRBJ1-4; D is unresolved. The germline gives CDR1 MNHNY, CDR2 SVGAGI (reference sequence). CDR3 length equals 12 residues. The V gene lost 7 bases and the J gene lost 4 bases, with 7 bases spanning the gap. Here the CDR3 DNA reads TGTGCCAGCATGGGAGGTAATGAAAAACTGTTTTTT. Its protein is CASMGGNEKLFF.

The CDR3 nucleotides read TGTGCCAGCAGCTTCGAGGGGGGGTCTGAAGCTTTCTTT. Translation gives CASSFEGGSEAFF. J is TRBJ1-1 and V is TRBV7-9, with D maybe TRBD1 (6 bases). The V end was cut by 3 bases, the J end by 6 bases, with 11 bases between. The CDR3 is 13 amino acids. Germline CDR1 and CDR2: SEHNR and FQNEAQ (reference sequence).